This T cell receptor (beta chain) was recovered during a study of T cell responses to AZD1222 COVID-19 vaccine. Looking at the study overall: Some second doses came at about 4 weeks and others at about 12 weeks; these were pooled. General study findings and limits: Clonal diversity was possibly underestimated; the donors were predominantly white British and more often female. Nearly half of spike-specific TCRs reportedly go after variant regions that carry no mutations. Breadth and depth of Spike-specific TCRs rose after two AZD1222 doses.

Trimming left V 1 base short and J 7 bases short, with 11 bases between. This CDR3 spans 15 amino acids. Germline lookup yields CDR1 SGHTA and CDR2 FQGNSA. Comments on this clone: No antigen is known for it.

Repertoires were generated with immunoSEQ multiplex PCR, while TCRdb's copy carries only in-frame clones and drops some. The repertoire holds about 160,000 clones, with about nine tenths as singletons. The receptor's source is an adult in good health. This sample comprised peripheral blood, obtained on day 0 of AZD1222 vaccination. J is TRBJ1-6 and V is TRBV7-2, with D unclear. DNA of the CDR3: TGTGCCAGCAGCTTAGTCTGGATCGGAAATTCACCCCTCCACTTT. Encoded protein: CASSLVWIGNSPLHF.